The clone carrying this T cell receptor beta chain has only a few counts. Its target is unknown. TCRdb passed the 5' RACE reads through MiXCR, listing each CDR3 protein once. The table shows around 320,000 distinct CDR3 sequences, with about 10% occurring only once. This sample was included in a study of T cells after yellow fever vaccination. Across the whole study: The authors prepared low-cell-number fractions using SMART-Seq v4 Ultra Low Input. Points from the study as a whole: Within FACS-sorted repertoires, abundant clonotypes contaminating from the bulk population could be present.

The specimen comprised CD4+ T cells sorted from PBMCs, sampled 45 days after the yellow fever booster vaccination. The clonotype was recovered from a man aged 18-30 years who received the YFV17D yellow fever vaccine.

CDR3 DNA sequence: TGTGCCAGCAGTTACGGCAGCAACACTGAAGCTTTCTTT. Its protein is CASSYGSNTEAFF. V is TRBV6-2 or TRBV6-3 and J is TRBJ1-1; D is undetermined. Trimming left V 2 bases short and J 2 bases short, with 6 bases between. The length of the CDR3 is 13 residues. In germline, CDR1 is MNHEY, CDR2 SVGEGT.